This is a list of T cell receptor beta chains from one sample in a study of shared clonotypes between healthy human individuals. Assay used: immunoSEQ multiplex PCR; TCRdb lists only in-frame clones, some missing. The profile shows 1.4 million or so clones, approximately 98.5% of them singletons. Sequences were obtained from naive CD4+ T cells sorted from blood. These receptors all stem from a man aged 30 to 39 in good health. Both conserved end residues are trimmed from each CDR3. D genes are given only for firm matches. The listing skips clone size in some rows; elsewhere it reads once, few, many or a size class.

- TRBJ2-7 TRBV9 TRBD1 ASSVGDRGLSEQY
- TRBJ2-7 TRBV27 - ASRRGATLLYEQY
- TRBJ2-2 TRBV14 TRBD1 ASSPRTGTGELF
- TRBJ2-7 TRBV5-1 TRBD2 ASSSLAGGGSYEQY
- TRBJ1-5 TRBV11-2 - ASSLAGYSNQPQH
- TRBJ2-2 TRBV29-1 - SVYDQNTGELF
- TRBJ1-2 TRBV9 - ASSVEDGLYGYT
- TRBJ1-2 TRBV9 - ASSVDRSVGTYGYT
- TRBJ2-7 TRBV14 - ASSQPPSAGGTYEQY
- TRBJ1-5 TRBV25-1 - ASSEWGGTGNQPQH
- TRBJ2-3 TRBV29-1 - SARDLRHSTDTQY
- TRBJ2-7 TRBV6-1 TRBD1 ASRTGTGHTYEQY
- TRBJ2-3 TRBV4-3 - ASSQERQPTDTQY
once TRBJ2-5 TRBV5-4 - ASSVAEGHPGGQETQY
- TRBJ2-7 TRBV15 - ATSRDEVEQY
- TRBJ2-3 TRBV19 - ASNAFHGADTQY
once TRBJ1-5 TRBV11-2 TRBD1 ASSSDRAHSNQPQH
- TRBJ2-3 TRBV5-1 - ASSLADSITDTQY
once TRBJ2-3 TRBV28 - ASNPSWDTRDTQY
- TRBJ2-7 TRBV4-1 TRBD1 ASSLTGTGKWSYEQY
- TRBJ2-5 TRBV28 - ASSWPQGLLVETQY
- TRBJ2-7 TRBV29-1 TRBD2 SVGEGSHEQY
- TRBJ2-7 TRBV29-1 - SVSLGGYEQY
- TRBJ2-7 TRBV28 - ASRGTDGTRITYEQY
- TRBJ2-7 TRBV18 - ASSPGVYEQY
- TRBJ2-1 TRBV5-3 TRBD1 ARSSNAGTGGAEYDEQF
- TRBJ2-3 TRBV6-6 - ASSLREITDTQY
- TRBJ2-3 TRBV7-3 TRBD2 ASSPSGTSTDTQY
- TRBJ2-2 TRBV7-9 - ASSLETHRELF
- TRBJ2-1 TRBV7-9 TRBD1 ASSPRTGTSSYNEQF
- TRBJ2-7 TRBV7-9 - ASSSGAYEQY
- TRBJ2-5 TRBV5-4 - ASSHVGDLPETQY
- TRBJ2-1 TRBV19 TRBD2 ASFPTGGSYNEQF
once TRBJ2-4 TRBV28 - ASSPSGLGAKNIQY
- TRBJ1-2 TRBV28 - ASSLQDVNYGYT
once TRBJ2-7 TRBV2 TRBD1 ASSGSGTGRYEQY
- TRBJ2-3 TRBV5-4 - ASSLTRPDTQY
- TRBJ1-1 TRBV6-1 - ASSESASYGAF
- TRBJ1-5 TRBV19 TRBD1 ASSVGQGASQPQH
- TRBJ2-3 TRBV18 - ASSLRGDTQY
- TRBJ2-6 TRBV10-3 - ASGGSGANVLT
- TRBJ1-2 TRBV6-5 - ASSYSHGRTNYGYT
once TRBJ1-1 TRBV18 - ASSPNLNTEAF
- TRBJ2-1 TRBV4-1 - ASSPTPGTLNEQF
- TRBJ1-1 TRBV28 - ASSPVGQEGTEAF
- TRBJ2-7 TRBV19 TRBD2 ASGASGTYEQY
once TRBJ2-1 TRBV27 TRBD2 ASSPTLLAGAYNEQF
- TRBJ2-4 TRBV9 - ASSVAGTPGRNIQY
- TRBJ2-7 TRBV5-4 TRBD2 ASSSGLAGGRVY
- TRBJ2-1 TRBV6-6 TRBD2 ASGLAGYNEQF
- TRBJ1-1 TRBV7-2 - ASSLGRMNTEAF
- TRBJ2-5 TRBV7-3 - ASSAGAIDHQTQY
- TRBJ2-1 TRBV15 - ATSRGRGSYNEQF
- TRBJ2-2 TRBV6-4 - ASSSKGAGELF
- TRBJ2-1 TRBV5-1 TRBD2 ASSLQPLAGGYNEQF